The clone carrying this T cell receptor (beta chain) came up once. The sample is drawn from a study of blood T cell repertoires in COVID-19. Study at large: Collection of acute and convalescent COVID-19 samples took place in the United States, Italy and Spain.

Authors' data handling: Cell counts per sample came from amplifying reference gene primers. The protocol was immunoSEQ multiplex PCR, while the TCRdb copy is restricted to in-frame clones and leaves out a portion. V, J and clone size reflect that table, while D and trimming were determined from the DNA. Of about 78,000 clones listed, about 89% are singletons. This CDR3 is built from 15 residues. V was pared by 0 bases and J by 3 bases, with 2 bases of the junction left unmatched. In germline, CDR1 is SEHNR, CDR2 FQNEAQ (reference sequence). The clonotype comes from a man between 50 and 59 years old with active or convalescent COVID-19. Input material: peripheral blood. The chain is built from TRBV7-9 and TRBJ2-5; 9 nucleotides match TRBD1. For the CDR3, the DNA is TGTGCCAGCAGCTTAGCCCGGGACAGGGAAGAGACCCAGTACTTC. Translating it yields CASSLARDREETQYF.